This T cell receptor beta chain came from a study of OX40 agonist ivuxolimab in advanced cancers. Overall study: People who had prior anti-PD-1, anti-PD-L1 or anti-CTLA-4 therapy could take part, and under 50% had some.

Clones were sequenced by immunoSEQ multiplex PCR, and TCRdb holds only the in-frame ones, with some missing. The profile shows 75,000 to 80,000 clones, approximately 86% of them singletons. Trimming left V 3 bases short and J 8 bases short, with 13 bases between. CDR3 length: 13 residues. CDR1 is SGHTA and CDR2 is FQGNSA in the germline V gene. The material was CD4+ or CD8+ T cells sorted from blood, obtained in a trial of the OX40 agonist ivuxolimab. V usage is TRBV7-2 and J usage is TRBJ1-1, with no clear D. The clonotype comes from an adult with an advanced solid tumor such as melanoma, head and neck, liver or kidney cancer. The DNA for the CDR3 is TGTGCCAGCAGCTTTCGCAGGCCTTGGGAAGCTTTCTTT. As protein: CASSFRRPWEAFF.